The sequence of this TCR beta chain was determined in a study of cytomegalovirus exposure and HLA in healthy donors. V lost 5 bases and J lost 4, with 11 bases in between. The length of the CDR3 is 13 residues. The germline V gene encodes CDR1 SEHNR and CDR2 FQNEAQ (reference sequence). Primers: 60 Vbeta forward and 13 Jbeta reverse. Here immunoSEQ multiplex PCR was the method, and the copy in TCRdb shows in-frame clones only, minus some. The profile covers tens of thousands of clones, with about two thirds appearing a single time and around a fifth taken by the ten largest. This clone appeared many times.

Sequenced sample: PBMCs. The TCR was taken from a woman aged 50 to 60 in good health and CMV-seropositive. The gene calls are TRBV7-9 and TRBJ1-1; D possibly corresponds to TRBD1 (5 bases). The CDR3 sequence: CASSREGLTEAFF. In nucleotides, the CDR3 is TGTGCCAGCAGCAGAGAGGGACTCACTGAAGCTTTCTTT.